Sequencing of this T cell receptor (beta chain) was carried out in a study of CXCR3-negative and CXCR3-positive naive CD8 T cells. Overall study results and limits: In both naive subsets diversity was comparably high, whereas memory CD8+ cells showed much lower diversity. For naive cells, CXCR3-negative and CXCR3-positive subsets had similar TRBV-TRBJ usage; for memory cells, usage differed. Naive subsets did not differ in surface CD5, and the authors estimated TCR strength using properties of the TRB CDR3. Naive CXCR3-positive cells had TRB CDR3s more hydrophobic than those of CXCR3-negative naive cells.

In regard to this clonotype: The target antigen is unknown.

The CDR3 is made up of 12 amino acids. Sorts that each held 300,000 cells were run in triplicate for every CD8+ T cell subset. The TRB libraries of cDNA were built by UMI-labeled 5' RACE. TCRdb re-called the 5' RACE reads; every CDR3 protein appears as one record, without DNA. The table for this sample gives roughly 50,000 distinct CDR3 sequences. The chain is built from TRBV12-3 or TRBV12-4 and TRBJ2-4; as DNA is missing, the TRBD1 call by TCRdb cannot be tested. This clonotype was sampled from a human donor in good health. Some clones in this sample may be carry-over from other donors' samples. The sample consisted of naive CXCR3+ CD8+ T cells from blood. The subset is: CD45RO-CCR7+CD27+CD95- naive CD8+ T cells expressing CXCR3 (TNR3+). The CDR3 reads CASSELQVPEYF.